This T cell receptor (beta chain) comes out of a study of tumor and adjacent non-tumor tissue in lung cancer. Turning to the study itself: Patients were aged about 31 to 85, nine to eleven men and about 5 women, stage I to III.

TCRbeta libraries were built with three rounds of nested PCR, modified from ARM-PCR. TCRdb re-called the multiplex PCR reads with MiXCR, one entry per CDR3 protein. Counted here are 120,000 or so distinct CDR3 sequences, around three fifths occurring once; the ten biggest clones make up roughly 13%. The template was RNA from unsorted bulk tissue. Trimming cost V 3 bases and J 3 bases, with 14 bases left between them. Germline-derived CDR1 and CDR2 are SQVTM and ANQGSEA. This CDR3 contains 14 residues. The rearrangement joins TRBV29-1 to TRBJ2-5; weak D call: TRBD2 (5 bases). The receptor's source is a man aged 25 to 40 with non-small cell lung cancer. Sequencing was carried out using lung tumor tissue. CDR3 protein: CSVDGSEGKETQYF. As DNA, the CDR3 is TGCAGCGTTGATGGGTCCGAGGGTAAAGAGACCCAGTACTTC.